A selection of T cell receptor beta chains follows, all from one sample in a study of cytomegalovirus exposure and HLA in healthy donors. The repertoire was sequenced with immunoSEQ multiplex PCR; TCRdb's copy has only in-frame clones and lacks some. This sample has some 130,000 clones, with roughly 83% found just once. Sequenced material: PBMCs. These receptors came from a man between 18 and 29 years old in good health and CMV-seronegative. Both conserved end residues are part of each CDR3. A D gene is named only where the DNA matches it firmly. Expanded clones get a size class; other rows say once, few or many, or leave the size out.

J gene: TRBJ2-5; clone size: -; D gene: TRBD1; V gene: TRBV18; CDR3 protein: CASSPLYSTGAKEETQYF; CDR3 DNA: TGTGCCAGCTCACCGCTATATTCCACAGGGGCCAAAGAAGAGACCCAGTACTTC
J gene: TRBJ2-5; clone size: -; D gene: TRBD2; V gene: TRBV30; CDR3 protein: CAWTLPGGTSGRSEWYF; CDR3 DNA: TGTGCCTGGACCCTCCCAGGGGGGACTAGCGGGAGGTCGGAGTGGTACTTC
J gene: TRBJ2-2; clone size: -; D gene: -; V gene: TRBV28; CDR3 protein: CASSFGGAGTGELFF; CDR3 DNA: TGTGCCAGCAGTTTTGGAGGGGCCGGCACCGGGGAGCTGTTTTTT
J gene: TRBJ1-1; clone size: -; D gene: -; V gene: TRBV7-9; CDR3 protein: CASSLQMGDTEAFF; CDR3 DNA: TGTGCCAGCAGCCTACAGATGGGTGACACTGAAGCTTTCTTT
J gene: TRBJ1-1; clone size: -; D gene: -; V gene: TRBV2; CDR3 protein: CASSGDGGTEAFF; CDR3 DNA: TGTGCCAGCAGTGGGGATGGAGGCACTGAAGCTTTCTTT
J gene: TRBJ2-3; clone size: -; D gene: TRBD2; V gene: TRBV5-4; CDR3 protein: CASSSGLASDTQYF; CDR3 DNA: TGTGCCAGCAGCAGTGGACTAGCTTCAGATACGCAGTATTTT
J gene: TRBJ2-4; clone size: -; D gene: -; V gene: TRBV6-6; CDR3 protein: CASTQAGPKNIQYF; CDR3 DNA: TGTGCCAGCACCCAAGCGGGTCCCAAAAACATTCAGTACTTC
J gene: TRBJ2-7; clone size: -; D gene: TRBD2; V gene: TRBV7-9; CDR3 protein: CSSSLEGSGTSYEQYF; CDR3 DNA: TGTTCCAGCAGCTTAGAGGGTAGCGGGACCTCCTACGAGCAGTACTTC
J gene: TRBJ2-1; clone size: -; D gene: -; V gene: TRBV7-2; CDR3 protein: CASSDPAGEQFF; CDR3 DNA: TGTGCCAGCAGCGATCCGGCAGGTGAGCAGTTCTTC
J gene: TRBJ1-2; clone size: -; D gene: TRBD1; V gene: TRBV25-1; CDR3 protein: CASSQRQGNYGYTF; CDR3 DNA: TGTGCCAGCAGTCAGAGACAGGGGAACTATGGCTACACCTTC
J gene: TRBJ1-5; clone size: -; D gene: -; V gene: TRBV7-8; CDR3 protein: CASSASRGGDNQPQHF; CDR3 DNA: TGTGCCAGCAGCGCTTCTCGGGGGGGAGACAATCAGCCCCAGCATTTT
J gene: TRBJ2-7; clone size: -; D gene: -; V gene: TRBV9; CDR3 protein: CASSERLDTYEQYF; CDR3 DNA: TGTGCCAGCAGCGAAAGACTAGACACCTACGAGCAGTACTTC
J gene: TRBJ2-3; clone size: few; D gene: TRBD2; V gene: TRBV2; CDR3 protein: CASRRGTSRGTDTQYF; CDR3 DNA: TGTGCCAGCAGACGCGGGACTAGCCGGGGGACAGATACGCAGTATTTT
J gene: TRBJ2-5; clone size: -; D gene: -; V gene: TRBV7-2; CDR3 protein: CASSPNAGGTQYF; CDR3 DNA: TGTGCCTCCTCCCCCAACGCCGGCGGGACCCAGTACTTC
J gene: TRBJ1-2; clone size: -; D gene: -; V gene: TRBV25-1; CDR3 protein: CASRSVATNGYTF; CDR3 DNA: TGTGCCAGCAGGTCCGTAGCGACAAATGGCTACACCTTC
J gene: TRBJ1-1; clone size: -; D gene: -; V gene: TRBV25-1; CDR3 protein: CASSEGFGQGKAEAFF; CDR3 DNA: TGTGCCAGCAGTGAAGGCTTCGGGCAGGGAAAAGCTGAAGCTTTCTTT
J gene: TRBJ1-6; clone size: -; D gene: -; V gene: TRBV30; CDR3 protein: CAWRLGGSYNSPLHF; CDR3 DNA: TGTGCCTGGAGGTTAGGGGGCTCCTATAATTCACCCCTCCACTTT
J gene: TRBJ1-5; clone size: once; D gene: TRBD1; V gene: TRBV7-2; CDR3 protein: CASSQTTGVSNQPQHF; CDR3 DNA: TGTGCCAGCAGCCAGACCACAGGGGTTAGCAATCAGCCCCAGCATTTT
J gene: TRBJ2-7; clone size: -; D gene: -; V gene: TRBV28; CDR3 protein: CASSFAAYEQYF; CDR3 DNA: TGTGCCAGCAGTTTCGCGGCCTACGAGCAGTACTTC
J gene: TRBJ2-7; clone size: -; D gene: -; V gene: TRBV7-9; CDR3 protein: CASSPSQGCEQYF; CDR3 DNA: TGTGCCAGCAGCCCTTCACAGGGTTGCGAGCAGTACTTC
J gene: TRBJ1-5; clone size: -; D gene: -; V gene: TRBV29-1; CDR3 protein: CSVVTSGTNSNQPQHF; CDR3 DNA: TGCAGCGTTGTAACCTCAGGTACCAATAGCAATCAGCCCCAGCATTTT
J gene: TRBJ1-1; clone size: -; D gene: -; V gene: TRBV18; CDR3 protein: CASSPRTVMNTEAFF; CDR3 DNA: TGTGCCAGCTCCCCAAGGACAGTCATGAACACTGAAGCTTTCTTT
J gene: TRBJ1-1; clone size: few; D gene: TRBD1; V gene: TRBV5-4; CDR3 protein: CASSGTGVGNTEAFF; CDR3 DNA: TGTGCCAGCAGCGGGACAGGTGTGGGGAACACTGAAGCTTTCTTT
J gene: TRBJ1-1; clone size: -; D gene: TRBD1; V gene: TRBV28; CDR3 protein: CASQQGAPAEAFF; CDR3 DNA: TGTGCCAGTCAACAGGGGGCGCCGGCTGAAGCTTTCTTT
J gene: TRBJ2-3; clone size: -; D gene: -; V gene: TRBV5-1; CDR3 protein: CASSLAGAAGTDTQYF; CDR3 DNA: TGCGCCAGCAGCTTGGCGGGCGCTGCGGGGACAGATACGCAGTATTTT
J gene: TRBJ2-1; clone size: once; D gene: TRBD2; V gene: TRBV28; CDR3 protein: CASSLAASGSYNEQFF; CDR3 DNA: TGTGCCAGCAGTTTAGCGGCTAGCGGCTCCTACAATGAGCAGTTCTTC
J gene: TRBJ2-1; clone size: few; D gene: -; V gene: TRBV27; CDR3 protein: CASSTSAEPYNEQFF; CDR3 DNA: TGTGCCAGCAGTACATCGGCGGAACCCTACAATGAGCAGTTCTTC
J gene: TRBJ2-3; clone size: -; D gene: TRBD2; V gene: TRBV7-7; CDR3 protein: CASSLLPGGGTDTQYF; CDR3 DNA: TGTGCCAGCAGCTTATTGCCGGGAGGTGGTACAGATACGCAGTATTTT
J gene: TRBJ1-2; clone size: -; D gene: -; V gene: TRBV28; CDR3 protein: CASSSHPGTIYGYTF; CDR3 DNA: TGTGCCAGCAGTTCGCATCCCGGGACAATCTATGGCTACACCTTC
J gene: TRBJ1-1; clone size: -; D gene: TRBD1; V gene: TRBV18; CDR3 protein: CASSFGTGFVNTEAFF; CDR3 DNA: TGTGCCAGCTCCTTCGGGACAGGGTTCGTGAACACTGAAGCTTTCTTT
J gene: TRBJ2-1; clone size: -; D gene: -; V gene: TRBV27; CDR3 protein: CASSLRGVRGRNHNEQFF; CDR3 DNA: TGTGCCAGCAGTCTACGGGGGGTGAGGGGGAGGAACCACAATGAGCAGTTCTTC
J gene: TRBJ1-2; clone size: -; D gene: -; V gene: TRBV28; CDR3 protein: CASSVSKPNYGYTF; CDR3 DNA: TGTGCCAGCAGCGTCTCGAAGCCTAACTATGGCTACACCTTC
J gene: TRBJ2-7; clone size: -; D gene: TRBD2; V gene: TRBV30; CDR3 protein: CAWSRGLAGAYEQYF; CDR3 DNA: TGTGCCTGGAGTAGAGGGCTAGCGGGGGCCTACGAGCAGTACTTC
J gene: TRBJ2-2; clone size: -; D gene: -; V gene: TRBV10-1; CDR3 protein: CASSDPSANTGELFF; CDR3 DNA: TGCGCCAGCAGTGACCCCTCAGCGAACACCGGGGAGCTGTTTTTT
J gene: TRBJ2-1; clone size: -; D gene: -; V gene: TRBV5-4; CDR3 protein: CASSLWSEVNEQFF; CDR3 DNA: TGTGCCAGCAGCTTGTGGTCGGAGGTTAATGAGCAGTTCTTC
J gene: TRBJ2-7; clone size: -; D gene: -; V gene: TRBV6-5; CDR3 protein: CASSYSLGGSYEQYF; CDR3 DNA: TGTGCCAGCAGTTACTCTTTAGGGGGCTCCTACGAGCAGTACTTC
J gene: TRBJ1-1; clone size: once; D gene: TRBD1; V gene: TRBV28; CDR3 protein: CASSHNGGGTGRTEAFF; CDR3 DNA: TGTGCCAGCAGTCACAATGGAGGGGGGACAGGGAGGACTGAAGCTTTCTTT
J gene: TRBJ2-2; clone size: -; D gene: TRBD1; V gene: TRBV28; CDR3 protein: CASSSGQGDRELFF; CDR3 DNA: TGTGCCAGCAGTTCGGGACAGGGGGACCGGGAGCTGTTTTTT
J gene: TRBJ2-2; clone size: -; D gene: -; V gene: TRBV9; CDR3 protein: CASSGAPGTHNTGELFF; CDR3 DNA: TGTGCCAGCAGCGGCGCCCCCGGGACTCATAACACCGGGGAGCTGTTTTTT
J gene: TRBJ1-1; clone size: -; D gene: TRBD1; V gene: TRBV5-1; CDR3 protein: CASAKGQQNTEAFF; CDR3 DNA: TGCGCCAGCGCTAAGGGACAGCAGAACACTGAAGCTTTCTTT
J gene: TRBJ2-1; clone size: -; D gene: TRBD2; V gene: TRBV6-5; CDR3 protein: CASSPGLAGINEQFF; CDR3 DNA: TGTGCCAGCAGCCCTGGACTAGCGGGCATCAATGAGCAGTTCTTC
J gene: TRBJ2-5; clone size: -; D gene: TRBD2; V gene: TRBV5-1; CDR3 protein: CASSKREGQETQYF; CDR3 DNA: TGCGCCAGCAGTAAGCGGGAGGGCCAGGAGACCCAGTACTTC
J gene: TRBJ1-5; clone size: -; D gene: -; V gene: TRBV7-9; CDR3 protein: CASSPQGSQPQHF; CDR3 DNA: TGTGCCAGCAGTCCTCAAGGGAGTCAGCCCCAGCATTTT